A single sample gave rise to the 32 T cell receptor beta chains below, sequenced in a study of blood T cell repertoires in COVID-19. Libraries were prepared by immunoSEQ multiplex PCR; TCRdb keeps only in-frame clonotypes and omits some of them. The sample has approximately 100,000 clones, 65% to 90% seen once. Sequencing was carried out using peripheral blood. These TCRs come from a woman older than 75 with active or convalescent COVID-19.

J is TRBJ2-4 and V is TRBV19, with 7 nucleotides matching TRBD1. The V gene's germline CDR1 is LNHDA and CDR2 SQIVND (reference sequence). The CDR3 runs 12 residues. Trimming took 10 bases from V and 3 from J; bases not matched to a gene: 3. This CDR3 is CATQGDKNIQYF. DNA of the CDR3: TGTGCCACTCAGGGGGACAAAAACATTCAGTACTTC.

The rearrangement links TRBV5-6 to TRBJ1-5; D is perhaps TRBD1 (6 bases). The CDR3 length is 14 residues. V was pared by 1 base and J by 4 bases, with 9 bases between. CDR1 SGHDT and CDR2 YYEEEE come from the germline V gene. CDR3 nucleotide sequence: TGTGCCAGCAGCTTGAGGACAGCTAATCAGCCCCAGCATTTT. Translated, it gives CASSLRTANQPQHF. The variable domain in full, with the rest retrieved from reference TRBV5-6 and TRBJ1-5, is DAGVTQSPTHLIKTRGQQVTLRCSPKSGHDTVSWYQQALGQGPQFIFQYYEEEERQRGNFPDRFSGHQFPNYSSELNVNALLLGDSALYLCASSLRTANQPQHFGDGTRLSIL.

The J gene is TRBJ1-2, the V gene TRBV6-5; D is uncertain. Germline loops: CDR1 MNHEY, CDR2 SVGAGI. The CDR3 loop spans 13 amino acids. Trimming pared 3 bases from V and 6 bases from J, leaving 11 bases between. The CDR3 bases are TGTGCCAGCAGTTATTTGTCAGCGCATGGCTACACCTTC. This sequence encodes CASSYLSAHGYTF.

V is TRBV4-1 and J is TRBJ2-1; TRBD2 aligns across 7 bases. Germline assignment: CDR1 MGHRA and CDR2 YSYEKL. With 3 bases clipped from V and 1 base from J, the junction kept 3 bases outside the gene matches. The CDR3 has 15 amino acids. The CDR3 sequence: CASSQGRGSYNEQFF. The CDR3 DNA reads as TGCGCCAGCAGCCAGGGGCGGGGGTCCTACAATGAGCAGTTCTTC.

For the CDR3, the DNA is TGTGCCAGCGCCCGGGGGGGCTCTACAGATACGCAGTATTTT. Amino acids: CASARGGSTDTQYF. The chain joins TRBV6-5 to TRBJ2-3, with 8 bases identical to TRBD2. The junction had 7 bases not matched to a gene; V was cut back by 8 bases and J by 3 bases. The germline CDR1 and CDR2 sequences are MNHEY and SVGAGI. The CDR3 loop spans 14 amino acids.

This chain connects TRBV13 to TRBJ1-1, with 8 bases aligning to TRBD1. J was trimmed by 0 bases and V by 2 bases; bases with no gene match: 5. The CDR3 totals 16 residues. Germline CDR1 is PRHDT and CDR2 is FYEKMQ (reference sequence). The DNA of the CDR3 is TGTGCCAGCAGCTTAAGGACAGGGAGTATGAACACTGAAGCTTTCTTT. Translation gives CASSLRTGSMNTEAFF.

The chain links TRBV19 to TRBJ2-5; 9 nucleotides match TRBD2. Germline assignment: CDR1 LNHDA and CDR2 SQIVND (reference sequence). CDR3 size: 16 residues. V trimming: 4 bases; J trimming: 5 bases; junction bases outside the gene matches: 11. CDR3 DNA: TGTGCCAGTAGTAGTAAAGGCGGGAGGGCCTGGGAGACCCAGTACTTC. This encodes CASSSKGGRAWETQYF.

V and J are TRBV5-1 and TRBJ1-4, with 7 bases that match TRBD1. V was pared by 4 bases and J by 8 bases, with 8 bases of the junction left unmatched. The CDR3 loop spans 14 amino acids. Germline lookup yields CDR1 SGHRS and CDR2 YFSETQ. CDR3: CASSRTGDKEKLFF. The CDR3 DNA sequence: TGCGCCAGCAGCCGGACAGGAGATAAAGAAAAACTGTTTTTT.

CDR3 DNA: TGTGCCAGCAGCTTGGTTCGACAGGGGGCGAGGAATACGCAGTATTTT. Residues: CASSLVRQGARNTQYF. V is TRBV5-4 and J is TRBJ2-3, with 10 bases identical to TRBD1. Trimming at V came to 0 bases and at J to 7 bases, leaving 8 bases not matched to a gene. The CDR3 runs to 16 residues. CDR1 and CDR2 (germline): SGHNT, YYREEE (reference sequence).

V usage is TRBV9 and J usage is TRBJ2-2; 7 positions agree with TRBD1. This CDR3 has 17 residues. Trimming took 2 bases from V and 2 from J; bases not matched to a gene: 9. Looked up from germline, CDR1 is SGDLS and CDR2 is YYNGEE. The CDR3 DNA follows: TGTGCCAGCAGCGTGGCCTCCGGGACAGTTAACACCGGGGAGCTGTTTTTT. Encoded protein: CASSVASGTVNTGELFF. The full variable domain, in which reference TRBV9 and TRBJ2-2 provide the parts outside the CDR3, is DSGVTQTPKHLITATGQRVTLRCSPRSGDLSVYWYQQSLDQGLQFLIQYYNGEERAKGNILERFSAQQFPDLHSELNLSSLELGDSALYFCASSVASGTVNTGELFFGEGSRLTVL.

The V gene is TRBV30, the J gene TRBJ1-2, with D uncertain. The V end lost 2 bases, the J end lost 5 bases, and 12 bases lay between the germline ends. Germline V CDR1 and CDR2: GTSNPN, SVGIG (reference sequence). CDR3 length: 13 amino acids. The CDR3 coding sequence is TGTGCCTGGAGTACGCAGGCTTCTTATGGCTACACCTTC. This sequence encodes CAWSTQASYGYTF.

CDR3 DNA: TGTGCCAGCAGTGAAGGTTTGTACGCTATCAGGGTCGTGCAGCCCCAGCATTTT. Residues: CASSEGLYAIRVVQPQHF. The genes are TRBV6-1 and TRBJ1-5; maybe TRBD1 (5 bases). Trimming took off 1 base at V and 7 bases at J, with 23 bases between the two ends. The CDR3 consists of 18 residues. Germline V lookup: CDR1 MNHNS, CDR2 SASEGT.

The chain uses TRBV4-2 and TRBJ1-2; the D gene is possibly TRBD1 (6 bases). This CDR3 region has 17 residues. V shed 0 bases and J shed 4 bases, with 18 bases lying between them. The germline CDR1 and CDR2 sequences are LGHNA and YNFKEQ. CDR3 nucleotides: TGTGCCAGCAGCCAAGAATCGCGACAGGAATTAGTCTATGGCTACACCTTC. Translating it yields CASSQESRQELVYGYTF.

This clone was found once. The chain recombines TRBV11-3 with TRBJ2-1; D is possibly TRBD2 (5 bases). This CDR3 has 15 residues. Germline CDR1 SGHNT, CDR2 YENEEA. Trimming shortened V by 0 bases and J by 3 bases, and 9 bases separated the two germline ends. CDR3 loop: CASSLEASYYNEQFF. Written as DNA, the CDR3 is TGTGCCAGCAGCTTAGAAGCTAGCTACTACAATGAGCAGTTCTTC.

Comments on this clone: Mismatch with germline at one junction end may stem from a read error. The CDR3, as DNA: TGTGCCAGCAGCTTATCGAGGGAGACTAGCGGGAAGACCCAGTACTTC. As protein: CASSLSRETSGKTQYF. This chain connects TRBV27 to TRBJ2-5; TRBD2 matches 11 bases. CDR1 is MNHEY and CDR2 is SMNVEV in the germline V gene (reference sequence). CDR3 length: 16 residues.

This clone was seen a single time. The genes are TRBV5-1 and TRBJ2-3; possible D gene TRBD2, 6 bases. CDR1 is SGHRS and CDR2 is YFSETQ in the germline V gene. V lost 5 bases, J lost 0 bases, and 10 bases lay in between. CDR3 length: 14 amino acids. In nucleotides, the CDR3 is TGCGCCAGCAGGGAGGGATCTAGCACAGATACGCAGTATTTT. Its translation is CASREGSSTDTQYF.

In its sample, this clone was seen a few times. The chain employs TRBV7-2 and TRBJ2-1; the match to TRBD2 covers 8 bases. This CDR3 region has 18 residues. V gave up 5 bases and J gave up 7 bases; unmatched junction bases: 19. Germline values: CDR1 SGHTA, CDR2 FQGNSA. CDR3 nucleotides: TGTGCCAGCAGCCGCCAAGCTGGGGGGAGCGGGAGTCTGAATGAGCAGTTCTTC. The encoded protein is CASSRQAGGSGSLNEQFF.

The chain links TRBV7-9 to TRBJ1-6; TRBD1 might be the D (6 bases). The germline V gene has CDR1 SEHNR and CDR2 FQNEAQ (reference sequence). The CDR3 loop spans 12 amino acids. With 6 bases removed from V and 8 bases from J, the gap between germline ends came to 8 bases. The CDR3 loop reads CASSYRDSPLHF. The CDR3 DNA is TGTGCCAGCAGTTACAGGGATTCACCCCTCCACTTT.

CDR3 region: CASSPAGVFYNEQFF. CDR3 sequence (DNA): TGTGCCAGCAGCCCGGCGGGTGTCTTCTACAATGAGCAGTTCTTC. V usage is TRBV3-1 (or the pseudogene TRBV3-2) and J usage is TRBJ2-1, with D maybe TRBD2 (5 bases). CDR3 size: 15 residues. Trimming shortened V by 4 bases and J by 3 bases, and 13 bases separated the two germline ends. The V gene's germline CDR1 is LGHDT and CDR2 YNNKEL (reference sequence).

The V and J genes are TRBV10-3 and TRBJ2-7; 9 nucleotides align to TRBD1. Germline loops: CDR1 ENHRY, CDR2 SYGVKD. The CDR3 runs to 14 residues. The J segment lost 3 bases and the V segment lost 6 bases, leaving 6 bases of the junction unmatched. The CDR3 region is CAIRDDRGVYEQYF. DNA for the CDR3: TGTGCCATCAGGGATGACAGGGGGGTCTACGAGCAGTACTTC.

The chain couples TRBV19 to TRBJ2-7; D gene uncertain. This CDR3 contains 12 residues. From germline, CDR1 is LNHDA and CDR2 SQIVND (reference sequence). V was cut by 5 bases and J by 5 bases, with 10 bases left in between. CDR3 sequence reads: CASSFGTDEQYF. DNA of the CDR3: TGTGCCAGTAGTTTTGGAACAGACGAGCAGTACTTC. The full variable domain, in which reference TRBV19 and TRBJ2-7 provide the parts outside the CDR3, is DGGITQSPKYLFRKEGQNVTLSCEQNLNHDAMYWYRQDPGQGLRLIYYSQIVNDFQKGDIAEGYSVSREKKESFPLTVTSAQKNPTAFYLCASSFGTDEQYFGPGTRLTVT.

The chain combines TRBV5-4 with TRBJ1-1, with D tentatively TRBD1 (5 bases). The CDR3 is 13 amino acids. CDR1 and CDR2 from the germline V gene are SGHNT and YYREEE (reference sequence). V was cut by 5 bases and J by 5 bases, with 13 bases left in between. CDR3 nucleotide sequence: TGTGCCAGCAGAGGGGCAGGGTCGACTGAAGCTTTCTTT. It codes for CASRGAGSTEAFF.

The J gene is TRBJ2-2, the V gene TRBV18; D gene uncertain. This CDR3 is built from 12 residues. Germline CDR1 and CDR2: KGHSH and LQKENI. Trimming left V 1 base short and J 9 bases short, with 6 bases between. The CDR3 coding sequence is TGTGCCAGCTCACCACGGGCCCGGGAGCTGTTTTTT. Residues: CASSPRARELFF.

As concerns this clone: At one end, the junction sequence differs from germline, possibly due to a read error. The V call is TRBV7-2, the J call TRBJ1-1; TRBD1 matches 10 bases. The CDR3 totals 15 residues. The germline V gene encodes CDR1 SGHTA and CDR2 FQGNSA. CDR3 nucleotide sequence: TGTGCCAGCATCAGAGACCGGACAGGGGGTTTCCTTTTTTTATTT. Its protein is CASIRDRTGGFLFLF. The full variable domain, completed using reference TRBV7-2 and TRBJ1-1, is GAGVSQSPSNKVTEKGKDVELRCDPISGHTALYWYRQSLGQGLEFLIYFQGNSAPDKSGLPSDRFSAERTGGSVSTLTIQRTQQEDSAVYLCASIRDRTGGFLFLFGQGTRLTVV.

The chain is built from TRBV15 and TRBJ2-7, with TRBD1 identical over 9 bases. The CDR3 is 16 amino acids. The V segment lost 0 bases and the J segment 3 bases; nucleotides outside the gene matches: 6. Germline CDR1 is LNHNV and CDR2 is YYDKDF (reference sequence). The CDR3 bases are TGTGCCACCAGCAGAGAACCGGGACAGGGATTCTACGAGCAGTACTTC. Its translation is CATSREPGQGFYEQYF. Together with reference TRBV15 and TRBJ2-7, the CDR3 gives the full variable domain: DAMVIQNPRYQVTQFGKPVTLSCSQTLNHNVMYWYQQKSSQAPKLLFHYYDKDFNNEADTPDNFQSRRPNTSFCFLDIRSPGLGDTAMYLCATSREPGQGFYEQYFGPGTRLTVT.

The chain couples TRBV7-3 to TRBJ2-2, with a tentative D call TRBD2 (5 bases). The germline CDR1 and CDR2 sequences are SGHTA and FQGTGA. Deletions cut 5 bases from V and 6 bases from J, with 13 bases between. The CDR3 spans 14 residues. CDR3 protein: CASSPGRGAGELFF. Here the CDR3 DNA reads TGTGCCAGCAGCCCGGGTCGGGGAGCCGGGGAGCTGTTTTTT. Full variable domain (outside the CDR3, taken from reference TRBV7-3 and TRBJ2-2): GAGVSQTPSNKVTEKGKYVELRCDPISGHTALYWYRQSLGQGPEFLIYFQGTGAADDSGLPNDRFFAVRPEGSVSTLKIQRTERGDSAVYLCASSPGRGAGELFFGEGSRLTVL.

There are a few counts of this clone. This sequence joins TRBV24-1 and TRBJ1-5; 8 bases align to TRBD1. Per the germline V gene, CDR1 is KGHDR and CDR2 is SFDVKD. With V trimmed by 9 bases and J by 9 bases, 9 bases remained unmatched. This CDR3 has 13 amino acids. Here the CDR3 DNA reads TGTGCCACCCGGGGACAGGTTCAGGGGCCCCAGCATTTT. It yields the protein CATRGQVQGPQHF.

V and J are TRBV10-3 and TRBJ2-7; tentatively, D is TRBD1 (5 bases). Trimming pared 10 bases from V and 4 bases from J, leaving 17 bases between. This CDR3 contains 13 residues. Germline loops: CDR1 ENHRY, CDR2 SYGVKD. CDR3 protein: CATYFGRGYEQYF. For the CDR3, the DNA is TGTGCCACCTATTTTGGAAGGGGTTACGAGCAGTACTTC.

The chain joins TRBV7-9 to TRBJ1-1; the match to TRBD1 covers 10 bases. In germline, CDR1 is SEHNR, CDR2 FQNEAQ (reference sequence). V trimming: 5 bases; J trimming: 4 bases; junction bases outside the gene matches: 4. The CDR3 extends over 14 amino acids. The CDR3 DNA follows: TGTGCCAGCAGCCCGCGGACAGGGGGCACTGAAGCTTTCTTT. Translation: CASSPRTGGTEAFF.

The CDR3 loop reads CASSFQYGQGESGANVLTF. CDR3 coding DNA: TGCGCCAGCAGCTTTCAGTACGGACAGGGGGAATCTGGGGCCAACGTCCTGACTTTC. The V call is TRBV5-1, the J call TRBJ2-6, with 10 positions matching TRBD1. The J segment lost 1 base and the V segment lost 2 bases, leaving 9 bases of the junction unmatched. In germline, CDR1 is SGHRS, CDR2 YFSETQ. The CDR3 length is 19 residues.

This clone was counted once. The chain is built from TRBV18 and TRBJ1-5; D might be TRBD1 (6 bases). Germline CDR1 KGHSH, CDR2 LQKENI. V was clipped by 6 bases and J by 6 bases, with 15 bases between them. This CDR3 spans 14 amino acids. DNA for the CDR3: TGTGCCAGCTCCCGTAATAGACAGGTTCAGCCCCAGCATTTT. It translates to CASSRNRQVQPQHF.

A few counts support this clone. The J gene is TRBJ2-7, the V gene TRBV19; a weak D match, TRBD1 (6 bases). Trimming took 6 bases from V and 4 from J, leaving 19 bases between them. The CDR3 length is 15 residues. CDR1 and CDR2 (germline): LNHDA, SQIVND (reference sequence). The CDR3 sequence is CASRPGHGEHYEQYF. CDR3 nucleotides: TGTGCCAGTAGACCGGGACACGGAGAACATTACGAGCAGTACTTC.